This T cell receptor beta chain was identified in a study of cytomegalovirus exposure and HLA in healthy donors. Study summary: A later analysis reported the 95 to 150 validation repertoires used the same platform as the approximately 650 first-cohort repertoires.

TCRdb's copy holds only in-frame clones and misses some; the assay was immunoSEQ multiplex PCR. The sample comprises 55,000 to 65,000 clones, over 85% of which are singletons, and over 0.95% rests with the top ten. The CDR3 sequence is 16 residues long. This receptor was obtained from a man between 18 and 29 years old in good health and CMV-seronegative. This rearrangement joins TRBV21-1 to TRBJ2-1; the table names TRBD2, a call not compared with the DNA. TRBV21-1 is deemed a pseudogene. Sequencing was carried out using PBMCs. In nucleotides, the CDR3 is TGTGCCAGCAGCATTAGACTAGCGGGAAAACACAATGAGCAGTTCTTC. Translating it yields CASSIRLAGKHNEQFF.